The 16 T cell receptor beta chains reported below all come from one sample, sequenced in a study of shared clonotypes between healthy human individuals. Data came from immunoSEQ multiplex PCR; TCRdb stores just in-frame clones and leaves some out. The profile shows fewer than 600,000 clones, around 79% of them singletons. The sample consisted of PBMCs. Receptor source: a woman between 35 and 50 years old in good health. Some clones in this sample may be carry-over from other donors' samples.

The chain is built from TRBV4-1 and TRBJ1-1, with 7 bases matching TRBD1. J gave up 0 bases and V 1 base, and 5 bases lay outside the gene matches. The CDR3 totals 16 residues. The germline CDR1 and CDR2 sequences are MGHRA and YSYEKL. The CDR3 reads CASSQVPGQLNTEAFF. The CDR3, as DNA: TGCGCCAGCAGCCAAGTCCCGGGACAGCTGAACACTGAAGCTTTCTTT.

The rearrangement links TRBV7-3 to TRBJ2-1, with 11 bases aligning to TRBD2. The CDR3 consists of 15 residues. The V gene end was trimmed by 5 bases and the J gene end by 6 bases; junction bases not matched to a gene: 6. Germline lookup yields CDR1 SGHTA and CDR2 FQGTGA. DNA of the CDR3: TGTGCCAGCAGCCTAGCGGGAGGAGGTCGCAATGAGCAGTTCTTC. Translation: CASSLAGGGRNEQFF.

The chain combines TRBV5-1 with TRBJ2-3; TRBD1 might be the D (5 bases). CDR3 size: 15 residues. V lost 7 bases and J 0 bases, leaving 15 bases between the germline ends. In germline, CDR1 is SGHRS, CDR2 YFSETQ. CDR3 in amino acids: CASSVQGGSTDTQYF. The CDR3 region has the DNA TGCGCCAGCTCCGTGCAGGGCGGAAGCACAGATACGCAGTATTTT.

This clone was observed once. The gene calls are TRBV5-1 and TRBJ2-7, with TRBD1 matching over 11 bases. The CDR3 loop spans 15 amino acids. CDR1 is SGHRS, CDR2 YFSETQ, per germline. V gave up 4 bases and J gave up 3 bases; unmatched junction bases: 6. DNA for the CDR3: TGCGCCAGCAGCCGAGGGACAGGGGGTTTCTACGAGCAGTACTTC. Its protein is CASSRGTGGFYEQYF.

This clone turned up a few times. The chain is built from TRBV2 and TRBJ2-1; 7 bases are a match to TRBD2. Germline V gives CDR1 SNHLY, CDR2 FYNNEI. J was trimmed by 7 bases and V by 6 bases; bases with no gene match: 6. There are 13 residues in the CDR3. For the CDR3, the DNA is TGTGCCAGCAGGGGAGGGGCCTCGAATGAGCAGTTCTTC. This gives the protein CASRGGASNEQFF.

The chain couples TRBV6-6 to TRBJ2-7, with 9 bases fitting TRBD2. Germline loops: CDR1 MNHNY, CDR2 SVGAGI (reference sequence). The CDR3 extends over 16 amino acids. J gave up 0 bases and V 0 bases, and 3 bases lay outside the gene matches. In nucleotides, the CDR3 is TGTGCCAGCAGTTACTCGGGAGCGGGGGGCTCCTACGAGCAGTACTTC. This gives the protein CASSYSGAGGSYEQYF.

This chain joins TRBV6-1 and TRBJ1-5; 8 bases agree with TRBD1. The V and J ends lost 6 bases and 12 bases, in that order; junction bases with no gene match: 10. CDR1 and CDR2 from the germline V gene are MNHNS and SASEGT. The CDR3 spans 13 residues. Here the CDR3 DNA reads TGTGCCAGCAGCATGGACAGGGCCCCTCTCCAGCATTTT. It encodes CASSMDRAPLQHF.

The chain combines TRBV28 with TRBJ1-1; D may be TRBD1 (6 bases). Germline V CDR1 and CDR2: MDHEN, SYDVKM. The length of the CDR3 is 15 residues. V dropped 5 bases and J dropped 6 bases, with 19 bases sitting between them. CDR3 region: CASSPPWKGGSEAFF. DNA of the CDR3: TGTGCCAGCAGTCCCCCGTGGAAGGGGGGGTCTGAAGCTTTCTTT.

The rearrangement uses TRBV19 and TRBJ1-1; TRBD1 aligns across 7 bases. The CDR3 has 15 amino acids. Germline loops: CDR1 LNHDA, CDR2 SQIVND (reference sequence). Trimming at V came to 4 bases and at J to 5 bases, leaving 10 bases not matched to a gene. In DNA form, the CDR3 reads TGTGCCAGTAGTACGTTAGACAGGGCTAATACTGAAGCTTTCTTT. Protein product: CASSTLDRANTEAFF. The variable domain in full, completed from reference TRBV19 and TRBJ1-1, reads DGGITQSPKYLFRKEGQNVTLSCEQNLNHDAMYWYRQDPGQGLRLIYYSQIVNDFQKGDIAEGYSVSREKKESFPLTVTSAQKNPTAFYLCASSTLDRANTEAFFGQGTRLTVV.

The rearrangement uses TRBV5-4 and TRBJ2-7, with a weak D call TRBD1 (5 bases). There are 17 residues in the CDR3. The V end was cut by 3 bases, the J end by 5 bases, with 24 bases between. The germline V gene has CDR1 SGHNT and CDR2 YYREEE (reference sequence). The CDR3 DNA follows: TGTGCCAGCAGCTCCCCTCCAGGGAACCGCCCAAGCGACGAGCAGTACTTC. Its translation: CASSSPPGNRPSDEQYF.

This clone was found a few times. The CDR3 protein is CASSFLRGQGEQYF. The CDR3 DNA sequence: TGTGCCAGCAGTTTTCTCCGGGGTCAGGGCGAGCAGTACTTC. V gene TRBV27 combines with J gene TRBJ2-7; either TRBD1 or TRBD2 may supply D (5 bases each). Germline CDR1 reads MNHEY; CDR2 reads SMNVEV (reference sequence). This CDR3 has 14 residues. The ends were cut back, 3 bases at V and 6 bases at J, with 15 bases in the middle.

The genes are TRBV6-5 and TRBJ2-7; D possibly corresponds to TRBD2 (5 bases). The germline V gene encodes CDR1 MNHEY and CDR2 SVGAGI. Trimming removed 5 bases at V and 0 bases at J, with 8 bases between. The CDR3 totals 13 residues. The CDR3 loop reads CASSDYSSYEQYF. CDR3 DNA: TGTGCCAGCAGTGACTACAGCTCCTACGAGCAGTACTTC.

The rearrangement uses TRBV6-5 and TRBJ2-7; D remains unclear. Trimming shortened V by 2 bases and J by 6 bases, and 5 bases separated the two germline ends. From germline, CDR1 is MNHEY and CDR2 SVGAGI. This CDR3 comprises 11 residues. Here the CDR3 reads CASSYNLEQYF. The CDR3 DNA reads TGTGCCAGCAGTTACAATCTCGAGCAGTACTTC.

The rearrangement links TRBV28 to TRBJ1-2; D gene uncertain. V lost 1 base, J lost 6 bases, and 12 bases lay in between. CDR3 length equals 14 residues. In germline, CDR1 is MDHEN, CDR2 SYDVKM. The CDR3 protein is CASSLYTAYDGYTF. CDR3 nucleotides: TGTGCCAGCAGTTTATATACGGCTTATGATGGCTACACCTTC.

The rearrangement joins TRBV5-8 to TRBJ2-2; 10 bases are a match to TRBD1. V was pared by 4 bases and J by 6 bases, with 6 bases of the junction left unmatched. The CDR3 sequence is 15 residues long. The germline gives CDR1 SGHTS, CDR2 YDEGEE. CDR3 DNA: TGTGCCAGCAGCCAAGGGACAGGGGTGCCCGGGGAGCTGTTTTTT. Residues: CASSQGTGVPGELFF. Variable domain in full (rest from reference TRBV5-8 and TRBJ2-2): EAGVTQSPTHLIKTRGQQATLRCSPISGHTSVYWYQQALGLGLQFLLWYDEGEERNRGNFPPRFSGRQFPNYSSELNVNALELEDSALYLCASSQGTGVPGELFFGEGSRLTVL.

This chain links TRBV10-3 with TRBJ2-2; the D gene is possibly TRBD1 (6 bases). The germline CDR1 and CDR2 sequences are ENHRY and SYGVKD. The length of the CDR3 is 14 residues. Trimming shortened V by 6 bases and J by 4 bases, and 12 bases separated the two germline ends. CDR3 sequence (DNA): TGTGCCATCAGACAGGGCCTGGGCACCGGGGAGCTGTTTTTT. Translating it yields CAIRQGLGTGELFF.